The 23 T cell receptor beta chains presented below share a single source sample, sequenced in a study of CD8 T cells in Susac syndrome. After extraction with the RNeasy kit, about 0.5 to 1 ug of the RNA was reverse transcribed using random hexamers. In TCRdb, the immunoSEQ multiplex PCR reads were re-called with MiXCR into one record per CDR3 protein. The sample holds approximately 230,000 distinct CDR3 sequences, 93% seen once. Sequencing input: CD4+ T cells from PBMCs. These receptor sequences come from a human donor with multiple sclerosis.

The chain has TRBV10-3 and TRBJ2-2; weak D call: TRBD1 (5 bases). Per the germline V gene, CDR1 is ENHRY and CDR2 is SYGVKD. The CDR3 is 14 amino acids. V lost 11 bases and J 0 bases, leaving 13 bases between the germline ends. CDR3 DNA sequence: TGTGCCTCCGGCCAAGGGGCGAACACCGGGGAGCTGTTTTTT. Translating gives CASGQGANTGELFF.

The chain carries TRBV12-3 or TRBV12-4 and TRBJ1-2; unclear D gene. Deletions cut 6 bases from V and 3 bases from J, with 11 bases between. The CDR3 totals 13 residues. The CDR3 is CASSLGEDYGYTF. The CDR3 nucleotides are TGTGCCAGCAGCCTCGGCGAGGACTATGGCTACACCTTC.

This clonotype was seen only once. This rearrangement joins TRBV12-3 or TRBV12-4 to TRBJ2-3; TRBD2 matches 11 bases. This CDR3 is 15 amino acids long. Germline trimming cut 5 bases from V and 3 bases from J; bases unmatched to any gene: 4. The CDR3 loop reads CASSRTSGRTDTQYF. The DNA of the CDR3 is TGTGCCAGCAGTCGTACTAGCGGGAGAACAGATACGCAGTATTTT.

The J gene is TRBJ2-7, the V gene TRBV5-6, with 11 bases lining up with TRBD2. The length of the CDR3 is 16 residues. The germline CDR1 and CDR2 sequences are SGHDT and YYEEEE. Trimming took 4 bases from V and 0 from J; bases not matched to a gene: 6. In DNA, the CDR3 is TGTGCCAGCAGCGACAGACTAGCGGGACCCTCCTACGAGCAGTACGTC. It codes for CASSDRLAGPSYEQYV.

The J gene is TRBJ2-1, the V gene TRBV3-1, with D tentatively TRBD1 (6 bases). The V and J ends lost 2 bases and 5 bases respectively, with 10 bases between them. This CDR3 contains 14 residues. From germline, CDR1 is LGHDT and CDR2 YNNKEL (reference sequence). CDR3 in DNA: TGTGCCAGCAGCCAAATACAGGGACACAATGAGCAGTTCTTC. The encoded protein is CASSQIQGHNEQFF.

The rearrangement joins TRBV7-2 to TRBJ1-4; D may be TRBD1 (6 bases). The ends were cut back, 5 bases at V and 8 bases at J, with 12 bases in the middle. Germline V gives CDR1 SGHTA, CDR2 FQGNSA. CDR3 length: 13 amino acids. CDR3 DNA: TGTGCCAGCAGCCCCGCTGGGACAGAAAAACTGTTTTTT. Translating it yields CASSPAGTEKLFF.

This chain links TRBV6-5 with TRBJ2-1; a possible D gene is TRBD2 (6 bases). The germline V gene encodes CDR1 MNHEY and CDR2 SVGAGI. Between the trimmed V and J ends, which lost 1 base and 6 bases, there was a span of 13 bases. The CDR3 covers 15 residues. The CDR3 sequence is CASSYYAGTSNEQFF. CDR3 sequence (DNA): TGTGCCAGCAGTTACTACGCGGGGACCAGCAATGAGCAGTTCTTC.

This chain uses TRBV30 with TRBJ2-1; TRBD1 or TRBD2 may be the D gene (5 bases each). This CDR3 has 14 amino acids. Germline lookup yields CDR1 GTSNPN and CDR2 SVGIG (reference sequence). V gave up 2 bases and J gave up 2 bases, with 10 bases separating them. The CDR3 nucleotides are TGTGCCTGGAGTAGGTGGGGGACCTACAATGAGCAGTTCTTC. Its translation is CAWSRWGTYNEQFF.

The CDR3 coding sequence is TGTGCCAGCAGCTTTGTGACAGCGGTGAACACTGAAGCTTTCTTT. Amino acids: CASSFVTAVNTEAFF. The chain links TRBV11-2 to TRBJ1-1; tentatively, D is TRBD1 (5 bases). CDR3 length: 15 residues. Per the germline V gene, CDR1 is SGHAT and CDR2 is FQNNGV. Trimming took off 3 bases at V and 0 bases at J, with 11 bases between the two ends.

The chain joins TRBV24-1 to TRBJ2-2; 7 nucleotides agree with TRBD2. Trimming at V came to 2 bases and at J to 4 bases, leaving 18 bases not matched to a gene. The CDR3 runs 20 residues. The germline V gene has CDR1 KGHDR and CDR2 SFDVKD. CDR3 sequence (DNA): TGTGCCACCAGTGATTCAAACCGGGCCCCGGGAGGAGTAAGCACCGGGGAGCTGTTTTTT. Protein sequence: CATSDSNRAPGGVSTGELFF.

This chain joins TRBV28 and TRBJ2-3, with TRBD2 matching 7 bases. From germline, CDR1 is MDHEN and CDR2 SYDVKM. The CDR3 is 13 amino acids. The V and J ends lost 7 bases and 3 bases, in that order; junction bases with no gene match: 4. This chain's CDR3 is CASNLGGTDTQYF. The CDR3, as DNA: TGTGCCAGCAACCTGGGGGGGACAGATACGCAGTATTTT.

V is TRBV29-1 and J is TRBJ1-1; 7 bases are a match to TRBD1. Losses at the gene ends were 2 bases for V and 3 bases for J; bases not matched to a gene: 3. The length of the CDR3 is 13 residues. The germline V gene has CDR1 SQVTM and CDR2 ANQGSEA. The CDR3 nucleotides are TGCAGCGTTGAAACAGGGGTCTACACTGAAGCTTTCTTT. As protein: CSVETGVYTEAFF.

The chain employs TRBV6-5 and TRBJ2-2; 9 bases line up with TRBD2. The CDR3 runs 15 residues. The germline V gene encodes CDR1 MNHEY and CDR2 SVGAGI. Trimming removed 5 bases from V and 7 bases from J; junction bases left unmatched: 8. The CDR3 coding sequence is TGTGCCAGCAGTCCTCCCGGCGGGAGGGGCGGGGAGCTGTTTTTT. Translating gives CASSPPGGRGGELFF.

The chain employs TRBV12-3 or TRBV12-4 and TRBJ1-2; no clear D. Trimming removed 4 bases from V and 7 bases from J, with 7 bases in between. The CDR3 loop spans 11 amino acids. This CDR3 is CASSSVGGYTF. CDR3 nucleotides: TGTGCCAGCAGTTCAGTTGGTGGCTACACCTTC.

This clonotype was seen a handful of times. The V call is TRBV12-3 or TRBV12-4, the J call TRBJ1-1; D is unresolved. CDR3 size: 12 residues. Between the trimmed V and J ends, which lost 6 bases and 8 bases, there was a span of 13 bases. The CDR3 here is CASSRRHVEAFF. CDR3 nucleotide sequence: TGTGCCAGCAGCCGAAGACACGTCGAAGCTTTCTTT.

CDR3 nucleotides: TGCGCCAGCAGCTGGGACTGGGACAATGAGCAGTTCTTC. Protein sequence: CASSWDWDNEQFF. The rearrangement joins TRBV5-1 to TRBJ2-1, with a possible D match to TRBD2 (6 bases). The germline CDR1 and CDR2 sequences are SGHRS and YFSETQ. V was pared by 3 bases and J by 5 bases, with 9 bases between. This CDR3 region has 13 residues. The whole variable domain, filled in from reference TRBV5-1 and TRBJ2-1, reads KAGVTQTPRYLIKTRGQQVTLSCSPISGHRSVSWYQQTPGQGLQFLFEYFSETQRNKGNFPGRFSGRQFSNSRSEMNVSTLELGDSALYLCASSWDWDNEQFFGPGTRLTVL.

This clonotype has a single count. V usage is TRBV7-3 and J usage is TRBJ1-1; D not certain. The germline CDR1 and CDR2 sequences are SGHTA and FQGTGA. The V end was cut by 4 bases, the J end by 2 bases, with 8 bases between. This CDR3 contains 13 residues. The CDR3 protein is CASSSYPNTEAFF. The CDR3 bases are TGTGCCAGCAGCTCCTACCCAAACACTGAAGCTTTCTTT.

CDR3 in DNA: TGTGCCAGCAGTCCCGACAGCGGGATCACCGGGGAGCTGTTTTTT. Encoded protein: CASSPDSGITGELFF. This sequence joins TRBV12-3 or TRBV12-4 and TRBJ2-2; 7 bases fit TRBD2. After removal of 5 bases from V and 4 bases from J, the junction contained 7 bases not matched to a gene. The CDR3 extends over 15 amino acids.

This clonotype was found a few times. The chain is built from TRBV15 and TRBJ2-5; D is perhaps TRBD2 (5 bases). The CDR3 extends over 14 amino acids. V was shortened by 3 bases and J by 1 base, with 9 bases between the two germline ends. CDR1 and CDR2 (germline): LNHNV, YYDKDF (reference sequence). The CDR3 sequence: CATSRDRGQETQYF. CDR3 nucleotides: TGTGCCACCAGCAGGGACCGGGGCCAAGAGACCCAGTACTTC.

This chain joins TRBV15 and TRBJ1-1; no clear D gene. V gave up 0 bases and J gave up 3 bases, with 14 bases separating them. From germline, CDR1 is LNHNV and CDR2 YYDKDF (reference sequence). The CDR3 length is 16 residues. This CDR3 is CATSRERLFGDTEAFF. The DNA for the CDR3 is TGTGCCACCAGCAGAGAAAGGCTTTTTGGTGACACTGAAGCTTTCTTT.

This chain joins TRBV10-2 and TRBJ1-2; TRBD1 is a possible D gene (5 bases). Trimming removed 0 bases at V and 7 bases at J, with 9 bases between. This CDR3 is built from 13 residues. Germline CDR1 reads WSHSY; CDR2 reads SAAADI. The CDR3 loop is CASSESRRGGYTF. Written as DNA, the CDR3 is TGCGCCAGCAGTGAGTCAAGGAGGGGTGGCTACACCTTC.

The chain uses TRBV12-3 or TRBV12-4 and TRBJ1-2, with D tentatively TRBD1 (6 bases). CDR3 length equals 13 residues. The ends were cut back, 6 bases at V and 4 bases at J, with 12 bases in the middle. CDR3 bases: TGTGCCAGCAGGGTCGACAGGACCTATGGCTACACCTTC. Protein product: CASRVDRTYGYTF.

The rearrangement links TRBV7-3 to TRBJ2-3, with D perhaps matching TRBD1 (7 bases). CDR1 SGHTA and CDR2 FQGTGA come from the germline V gene. Deletions cut 5 bases from V and 6 bases from J, with 15 bases between. The CDR3 contains 14 residues. CDR3 nucleotides: TGTGCCAGCAGCCGCCAGGGGGGTGACGATACGCAGTATTTT. As protein: CASSRQGGDDTQYF.